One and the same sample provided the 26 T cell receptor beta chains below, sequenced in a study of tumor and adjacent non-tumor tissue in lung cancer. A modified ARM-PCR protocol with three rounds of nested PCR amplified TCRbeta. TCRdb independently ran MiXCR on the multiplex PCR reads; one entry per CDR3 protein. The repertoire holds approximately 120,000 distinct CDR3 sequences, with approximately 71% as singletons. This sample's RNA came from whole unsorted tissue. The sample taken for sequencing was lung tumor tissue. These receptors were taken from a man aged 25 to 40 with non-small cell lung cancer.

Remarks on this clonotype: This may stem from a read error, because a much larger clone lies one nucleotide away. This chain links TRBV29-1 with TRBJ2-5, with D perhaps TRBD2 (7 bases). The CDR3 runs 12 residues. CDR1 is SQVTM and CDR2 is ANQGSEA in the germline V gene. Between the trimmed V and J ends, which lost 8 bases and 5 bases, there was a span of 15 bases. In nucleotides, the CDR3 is TGCAGCCCCGGGGGGCAGGGGGAGACCCAGTACTTC. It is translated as CSPGGQGETQYF.

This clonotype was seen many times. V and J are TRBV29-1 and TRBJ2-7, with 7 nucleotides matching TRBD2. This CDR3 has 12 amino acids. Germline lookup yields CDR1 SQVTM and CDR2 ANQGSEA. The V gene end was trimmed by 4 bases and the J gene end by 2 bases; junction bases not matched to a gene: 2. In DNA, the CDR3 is TGCAGCGTTGTGGGGACTACCTACGAGCAGTACTTC. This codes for CSVVGTTYEQYF.

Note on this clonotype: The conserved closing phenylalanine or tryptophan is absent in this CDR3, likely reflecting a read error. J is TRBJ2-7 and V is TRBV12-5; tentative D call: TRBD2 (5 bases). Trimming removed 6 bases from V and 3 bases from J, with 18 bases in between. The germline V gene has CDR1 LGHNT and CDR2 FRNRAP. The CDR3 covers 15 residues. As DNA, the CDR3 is TGTGCTAGTGGCCCGGGGAGAGGTAGATTCTACGAGCAGTACATC. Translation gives CASGPGRGRFYEQYI.

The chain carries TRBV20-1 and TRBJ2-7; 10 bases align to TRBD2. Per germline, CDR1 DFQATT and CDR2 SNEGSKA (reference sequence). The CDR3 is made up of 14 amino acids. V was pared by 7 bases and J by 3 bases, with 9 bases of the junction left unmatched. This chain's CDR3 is CSVSTRTSGYEQYF. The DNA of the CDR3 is TGCAGTGTTAGTACCAGGACTAGCGGCTACGAGCAGTACTTC.

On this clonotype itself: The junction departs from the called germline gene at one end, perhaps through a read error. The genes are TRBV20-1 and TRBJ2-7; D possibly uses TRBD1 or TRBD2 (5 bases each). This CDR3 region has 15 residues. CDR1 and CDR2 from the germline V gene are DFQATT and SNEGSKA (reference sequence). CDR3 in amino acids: CSADSLGEISYEQYF. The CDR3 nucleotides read TGCAGTGCTGACTCTCTGGGGGAGATTAGCTACGAGCAGTACTTT.

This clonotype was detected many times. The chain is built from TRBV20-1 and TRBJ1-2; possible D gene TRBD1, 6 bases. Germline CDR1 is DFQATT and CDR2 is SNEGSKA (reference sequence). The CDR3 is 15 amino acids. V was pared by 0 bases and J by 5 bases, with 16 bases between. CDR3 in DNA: TGCAGTGCTAGAGATGAGGGGGGCGTTCGGTATGGCTACACCTTC. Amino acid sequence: CSARDEGGVRYGYTF.

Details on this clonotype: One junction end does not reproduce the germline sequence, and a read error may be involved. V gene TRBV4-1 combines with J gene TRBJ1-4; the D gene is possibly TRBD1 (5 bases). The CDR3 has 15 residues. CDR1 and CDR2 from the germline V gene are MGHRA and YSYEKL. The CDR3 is CASSLQRTTKEKLFF. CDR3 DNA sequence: TGTGCCAGCAGCCTCCAACGGACAACTAAAGAAAAACTGTTTTTT.

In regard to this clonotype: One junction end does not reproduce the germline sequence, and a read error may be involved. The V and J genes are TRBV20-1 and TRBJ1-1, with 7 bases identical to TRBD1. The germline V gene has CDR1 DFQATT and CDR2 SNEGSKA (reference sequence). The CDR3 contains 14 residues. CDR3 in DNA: TGCAATGCTAGTGGGGCGACAGGGCATACTGATGCTTTCTTT. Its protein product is CNASGATGHTDAFF.

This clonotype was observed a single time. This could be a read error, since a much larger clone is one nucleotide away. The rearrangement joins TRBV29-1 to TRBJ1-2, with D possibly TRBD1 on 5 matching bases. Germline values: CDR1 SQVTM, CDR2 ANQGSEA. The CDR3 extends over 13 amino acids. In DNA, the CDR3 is TGCAGCGGTCGGGACGCCTATAACTATGGCTACAGCTTC. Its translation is CSGRDAYNYGYSF.

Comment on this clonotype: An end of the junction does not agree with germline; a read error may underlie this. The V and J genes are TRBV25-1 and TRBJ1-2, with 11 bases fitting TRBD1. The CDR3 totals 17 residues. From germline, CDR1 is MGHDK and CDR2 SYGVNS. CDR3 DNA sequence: TGTTCCAGCAGTGAACTGGGACAGGGGGAGGATAACTATGGCTACACCTTC. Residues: CSSSELGQGEDNYGYTF.

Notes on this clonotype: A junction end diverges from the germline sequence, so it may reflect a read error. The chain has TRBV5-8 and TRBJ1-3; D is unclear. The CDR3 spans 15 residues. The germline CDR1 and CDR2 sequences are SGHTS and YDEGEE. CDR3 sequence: CASSLRRISGNAIYF. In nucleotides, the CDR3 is TGTGCCAGCAGCCTGCGGCGGATCTCTGGAAACGCCATATATTTT.

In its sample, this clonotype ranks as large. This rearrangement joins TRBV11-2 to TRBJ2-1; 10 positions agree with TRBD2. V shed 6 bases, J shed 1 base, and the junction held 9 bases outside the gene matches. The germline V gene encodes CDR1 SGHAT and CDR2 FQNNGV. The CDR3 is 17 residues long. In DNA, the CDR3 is TGTGCCAGCAGTCCCCCTAGCGGGAGAAAATCCTACAATGAGCAGTTCTTC. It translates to CASSPPSGRKSYNEQFF.

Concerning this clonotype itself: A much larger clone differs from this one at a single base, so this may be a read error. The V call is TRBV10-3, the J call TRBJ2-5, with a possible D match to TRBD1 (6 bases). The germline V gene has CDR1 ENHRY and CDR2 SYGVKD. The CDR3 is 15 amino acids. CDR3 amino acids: CVIKSPGENGETQYF. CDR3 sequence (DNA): TGTGTCATCAAATCCCCAGGGGAAAACGGGGAGACCCAGTACTTC.

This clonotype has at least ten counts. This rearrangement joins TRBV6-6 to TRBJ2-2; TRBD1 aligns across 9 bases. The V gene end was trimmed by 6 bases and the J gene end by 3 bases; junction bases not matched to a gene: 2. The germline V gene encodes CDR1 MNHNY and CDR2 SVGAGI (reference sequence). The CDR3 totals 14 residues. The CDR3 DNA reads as TGTGCCAGCAGCCGGGACAGGGACACCGGGGAGCTGTTTTTT. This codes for CASSRDRDTGELFF.

The CDR3 DNA reads TGCAGTGCTAAATTTTTGGGGGGCGCGGTAGAAGCTTTCTTT. This codes for CSAKFLGGAVEAFF. V is TRBV20-1 and J is TRBJ1-1, with D perhaps TRBD1 (6 bases). V was clipped by 4 bases and J by 8 bases, with 20 bases between them. The CDR3 totals 14 residues. Germline V CDR1 and CDR2: DFQATT, SNEGSKA (reference sequence).

The CDR3 DNA follows: TGCAGTGCGCGGATAGAGGGAGTGAACACCGGGGAGCTGTTTTTT. It translates to CSARIEGVNTGELFF. The gene calls are TRBV20-1 and TRBJ2-2; possibly TRBD2 for D (5 bases). V lost 6 bases to trimming and J lost 1 base, with 15 bases between them. The CDR3 extends over 15 amino acids. Germline loops: CDR1 DFQATT, CDR2 SNEGSKA (reference sequence).

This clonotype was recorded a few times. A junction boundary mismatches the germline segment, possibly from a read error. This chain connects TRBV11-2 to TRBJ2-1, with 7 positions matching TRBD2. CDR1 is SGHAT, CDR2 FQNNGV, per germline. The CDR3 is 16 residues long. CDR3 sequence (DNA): TGTGCCAGCAGTTGTGAAGCGGGGATCCCCTACAATGAGGAGTTCTTC. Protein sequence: CASSCEAGIPYNEEFF.

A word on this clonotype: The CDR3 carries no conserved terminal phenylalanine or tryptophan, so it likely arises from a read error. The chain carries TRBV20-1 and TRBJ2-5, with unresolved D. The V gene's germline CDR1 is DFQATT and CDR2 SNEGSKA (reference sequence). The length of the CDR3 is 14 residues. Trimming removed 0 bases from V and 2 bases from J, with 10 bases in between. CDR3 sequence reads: CSAREGEFQETQYL. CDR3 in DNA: TGCAGTGCTAGAGAAGGAGAATTTCAAGAGACCCAGTACCTC.

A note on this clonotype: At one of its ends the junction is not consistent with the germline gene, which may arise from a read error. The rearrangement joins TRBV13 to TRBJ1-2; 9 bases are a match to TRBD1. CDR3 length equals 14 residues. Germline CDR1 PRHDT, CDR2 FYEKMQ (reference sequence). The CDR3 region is CTSRTGVYDYGYTF. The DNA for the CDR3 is TGTACCAGCAGGACAGGGGTTTACGACTATGGCTACACCTTC.

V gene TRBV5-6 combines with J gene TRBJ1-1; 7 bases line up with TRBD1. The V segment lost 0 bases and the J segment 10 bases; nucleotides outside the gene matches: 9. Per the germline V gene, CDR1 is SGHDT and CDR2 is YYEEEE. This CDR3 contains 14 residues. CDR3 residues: CASSLGGQLKGAFF. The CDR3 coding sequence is TGTGCCAGCAGCTTGGGGGGACAGCTAAAAGGAGCTTTCTTT.

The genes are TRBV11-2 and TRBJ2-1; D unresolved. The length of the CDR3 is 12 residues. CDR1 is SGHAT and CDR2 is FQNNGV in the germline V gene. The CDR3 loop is CANSLDRSEQFF. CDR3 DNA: TGTGCTAACAGCTTAGATCGGAGTGAGCAGTTCTTC. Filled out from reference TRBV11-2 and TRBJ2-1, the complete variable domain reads EAGVAQSPRYKIIEKRQSVAFWCNPISGHATLYWYQQILGQGPKLLIQFQNNGVVDDSQLPKDRFSAERLKGVDSTLKIQPAKLEDSAVYLCANSLDRSEQFFGPGTRLTVL.

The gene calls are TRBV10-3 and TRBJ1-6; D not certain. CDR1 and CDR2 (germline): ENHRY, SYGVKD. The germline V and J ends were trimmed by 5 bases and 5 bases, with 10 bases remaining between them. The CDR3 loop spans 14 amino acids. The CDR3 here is CAISNSADNSPLHF. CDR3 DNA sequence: TGTGCCATCAGTAATTCCGCTGATAATTCACCCCTCCACTTT.

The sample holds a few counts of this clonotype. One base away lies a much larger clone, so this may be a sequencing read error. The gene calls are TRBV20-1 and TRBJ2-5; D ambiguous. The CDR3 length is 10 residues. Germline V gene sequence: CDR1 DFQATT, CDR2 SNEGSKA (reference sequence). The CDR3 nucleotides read TGCTGCGGCACACGAGAGACCCAGTACTTC. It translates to CCGTRETQYF.

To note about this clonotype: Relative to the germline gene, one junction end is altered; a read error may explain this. For the CDR3, the DNA is TGCATTGCTAGAGATCTACTGGGATATAGCAACCAGCCCCAGCATTTT. Protein product: CIARDLLGYSNQPQHF. The chain combines TRBV20-1 with TRBJ1-5; D is undetermined. CDR1 and CDR2 from the germline V gene are DFQATT and SNEGSKA (reference sequence). The CDR3 totals 16 residues.

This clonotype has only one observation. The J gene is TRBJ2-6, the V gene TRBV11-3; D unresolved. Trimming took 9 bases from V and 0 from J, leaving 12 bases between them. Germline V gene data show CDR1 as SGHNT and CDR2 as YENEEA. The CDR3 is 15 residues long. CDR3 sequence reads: CASSHSCSGANVLTF. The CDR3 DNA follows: TGTGCCAGTAGCCACAGCTGCTCTGGGGCCAACGTCCTGACTTTC.

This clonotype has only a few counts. The CDR3 DNA reads as TGTGCCAGCAGGGACAGGGGGGCCTCCTATGGCTACACCTTC. It translates to CASRDRGASYGYTF. The rearrangement links TRBV6-4 to TRBJ1-2, with TRBD1 matching over 10 bases. Germline values: CDR1 MRHNA, CDR2 SNTAGT. The CDR3 has 14 residues. With 6 bases clipped from V and 4 bases from J, the junction kept 5 bases outside the gene matches.